Below are 14 T cell receptor beta chains sequenced from a single sample in a study of blood T cells in healthy people across ages. A J-beta primer mix and a sample-barcoded 5' primer were used in a second PCR of about 7 to 12 cycles. TCRdb reprocessed the 5' RACE reads via MiXCR and lists one record per CDR3 protein. The sample lists 1.5 million to 2 million distinct CDR3 sequences, 25% to 30% occurring once. Material for sequencing was blood. Every receptor here comes from a woman in her twenties or thirties in good health.

This clonotype has a count of ten or more. This CDR3 is CASEAQETQYF. DNA of the CDR3: TGTGCCAGCGAGGCCCAAGAGACCCAGTACTTC. V gene TRBV2 combines with J gene TRBJ2-5; D unclear. Germline lookup yields CDR1 SNHLY and CDR2 FYNNEI. The CDR3 totals 11 residues. The V end was cut by 8 bases, the J end by 1 base, with 5 bases between.

The chain employs TRBV6-5 and TRBJ1-3; D uncertain. Germline assignment: CDR1 MNHEY and CDR2 SVGAGI. V lost 0 bases and J lost 2, with 11 bases in between. The CDR3 loop spans 16 amino acids. As DNA, the CDR3 is TGTGCCAGCAGTTACTCTCGGGAGGGCCCTGGAAACACCATATATTTT. Translated, it gives CASSYSREGPGNTIYF.

This clonotype occurred a few times. V usage is TRBV6-5 and J usage is TRBJ2-7, with a possible D match to TRBD2 (7 bases). The J call is doubtful: the DNA matches TRBJ2-5 better. The CDR3 length is 15 residues. Germline assignment: CDR1 MNHEY and CDR2 SVGAGI. The CDR3 nucleotides are TGTGCCAGCACCTCCGCGAGGGGGGGGCAGGAGACCCAGTACTTC. Amino acids: CASTSARGGQETQYF.

J is TRBJ2-3 and V is TRBV7-2; D uncertain. Trimming removed 3 bases from V and 3 bases from J, with 16 bases in between. The CDR3 is 16 amino acids. The V gene's germline CDR1 is SGHTA and CDR2 FQGNSA. CDR3 sequence (DNA): TGTGCCAGCAGCTTTTGGGTTCAGAGACTTACAGATACGCAGTATTTT. As protein: CASSFWVQRLTDTQYF.

The chain has TRBV15 and TRBJ2-7; 10 positions agree with TRBD2. V trimming: 0 bases; J trimming: 3 bases; junction bases outside the gene matches: 5. Germline V gene data show CDR1 as LNHNV and CDR2 as YYDKDF (reference sequence). The CDR3 covers 16 residues. The CDR3 loop reads CATSRDGGLASYEQYF. The DNA of the CDR3 is TGTGCCACCAGCAGAGATGGGGGACTAGCGAGCTACGAGCAGTACTTC.

This clonotype came up a few times. The chain has TRBV2 and TRBJ1-1; 7 bases fit TRBD1. This CDR3 has 14 residues. The trim removed 4 bases at V and 0 bases at J, leaving 2 bases unmatched. Per germline, CDR1 SNHLY and CDR2 FYNNEI. This CDR3 reads CASSGQGLNTEAFF. DNA for the CDR3: TGTGCCAGCAGTGGACAGGGTCTGAACACTGAAGCTTTCTTT.

The chain is built from TRBV2 and TRBJ2-1; tentative D call: TRBD1 (6 bases). CDR3 length: 14 amino acids. Trimming removed 10 bases from V and 0 bases from J, with 13 bases in between. CDR1 SNHLY and CDR2 FYNNEI come from the germline V gene. The CDR3, as DNA: TGTGCCAACACAGACAGGAGCTCCTACAATGAGCAGTTCTTC. Translation gives CANTDRSSYNEQFF.

This clonotype appeared many times. The rearrangement links TRBV24-1 to TRBJ1-2; perhaps TRBD1 as D (5 bases). V was pared by 3 bases and J by 0 bases, with 16 bases between. Germline-derived CDR1 and CDR2 are KGHDR and SFDVKD. CDR3 length: 17 amino acids. The CDR3 sequence: CATSDAGPDTTNYGYTF. As DNA, the CDR3 is TGTGCCACCAGTGATGCCGGACCGGACACAACTAACTATGGCTACACCTTC.

With respect to this clonotype: This likely reflects a read error, since a far larger clone is one base away. The gene calls are TRBV7-6 and TRBJ2-1; D is undetermined. The V gene's germline CDR1 is SGHVS and CDR2 FNYEAQ. The CDR3 totals 12 residues. CDR3 region: CAGSLTRNEQFF. CDR3 in DNA: TGTGCCGGCAGCTTAACGCGTAATGAGCAGTTCTTC.

The rearrangement joins TRBV30 to TRBJ2-1; 8 positions match TRBD1. The CDR3 contains 14 residues. V gave up 5 bases and J gave up 12 bases; unmatched junction bases: 15. Germline CDR1 reads GTSNPN; CDR2 reads SVGIG (reference sequence). The CDR3 sequence is CAWDTGGLVRGQFF. CDR3 nucleotides: TGTGCCTGGGACACAGGGGGACTCGTACGAGGGCAGTTCTTC.

This clonotype was seen only a few times. This chain links TRBV29-1 with TRBJ2-3; TRBD2 is a possible D gene (5 bases). Germline lookup yields CDR1 SQVTM and CDR2 ANQGSEA. The CDR3 is 15 amino acids. The V end was cut by 2 bases, the J end by 2 bases, with 14 bases between. Here the CDR3 reads CSVELMTILTDTQYF. In nucleotides, the CDR3 is TGCAGCGTTGAACTAATGACTATCCTCACAGATACGCAGTATTTT.

There are many counts of this clonotype. V is TRBV29-1 and J is TRBJ2-1; D perhaps matches TRBD2 (6 bases). This CDR3 comprises 14 residues. V lost 6 bases, J lost 8 bases, and 20 bases lay in between. Germline V gives CDR1 SQVTM, CDR2 ANQGSEA. CDR3 bases: TGCAGCGTCCCCGGCGGGGCCCCTTGGGATGAGCAGTTCTTC. Translated, it gives CSVPGGAPWDEQFF.

This clonotype was seen many times. The chain recombines TRBV12-3 or TRBV12-4 with TRBJ2-7; no reliable D call. Trimming removed 3 bases from V and 6 bases from J, with 12 bases in between. The CDR3 extends over 13 amino acids. Here the CDR3 DNA reads TGTGCCAGCAGTTTGCCCATATCCAGCGAGCAGTACTTC. This translates into CASSLPISSEQYF.

The chain links TRBV12-3 or TRBV12-4 to TRBJ2-3; D not certain. The CDR3 is 13 residues long. Trimming stripped 3 bases from V and 4 bases from J, with 8 bases between. CDR3 loop: CASSFVAADTQYF. The DNA for the CDR3 is TGTGCCAGCAGTTTTGTGGCGGCAGATACGCAGTATTTT.